This T cell receptor beta chain came from a study of cytomegalovirus exposure and HLA in healthy donors. Study as a whole: A later analysis reported the 90 to 150 validation repertoires used the same platform as the roughly 700 first-cohort repertoires. Overall study findings and caveats: Researchers counted roughly 150 TCR beta chains as cytomegalovirus-associated. Researchers reported that three CMV-associated chains were confirmed in vitro as CMV antigen-specific.

Separation from the approximately 670-subject first cohort characterized the approximately 130-subject validation cohort, to which the donors belonged. V was pared by 4 bases and J by 2 bases, with 15 bases between. Looked up from germline, CDR1 is MDHEN and CDR2 is SYDVKM. The CDR3 loop spans 16 amino acids. Of note for this clone: Its specificity is not known.

Measured with immunoSEQ multiplex PCR; TCRdb has only the in-frame clones, and not every one. The table lists around 170,000 clones, more than 70% of them singletons. Sequencing input: PBMCs. This chain uses TRBV28 with TRBJ1-3; TRBD1 might be the D (5 bases). The sequence was obtained from a man between 18 and 29 years old in good health and CMV-seronegative. The CDR3 region is CASSYAPGRTGNTIYF. CDR3 coding DNA: TGTGCCAGCAGTTACGCGCCAGGGCGAACTGGAAACACCATATATTTT.